The clone carrying this T cell receptor (beta chain) was detected many times. The antigen remains undetermined. The data are from a study of T cell repertoires in cytomegalovirus infection. Across the whole study: Public TCR beta signatures were indicative of both CMV infection and a matching HLA type. Points from the study as a whole: Cumulative public TCR beta family frequency identified carriers of CMV plus the relevant HLA. Within the response measured ex vivo, HLA-C-restricted CMV-specific TCR beta clonotypes were dominant.

A single record per CDR3 protein comes from TCRdb applying MiXCR to the reads. The table lists some 240,000 distinct CDR3 sequences, over 15% of them singletons. The length of the CDR3 is 14 residues. The V gene's germline CDR1 is MNHEY and CDR2 SVGEGT. Trimming at V came to 6 bases and at J to 3 bases, leaving 6 bases not matched to a gene. The gene calls are TRBV6-2 or TRBV6-3 and TRBJ2-7, with TRBD2 identical over 9 bases. The clonotype was recovered from a human donor in good health (CMV status not recorded). Some clones in this sample may be carry-over from other donors' samples. The sequencing sample was made of CD8+ T cells from PBMCs. CDR3 in amino acids: CASSLAGEIYEQYF. The CDR3, as DNA: TGTGCCAGCAGCTTAGCGGGGGAAATCTACGAGCAGTACTTC.